This record covers a single T cell receptor beta chain. Its antigen is not identified. Amplified TCR beta CDR3 regions came from RNA transcripts. HTBI primers were employed in a first-round RT-PCR of the TCR CDR3. Each CDR3 protein is one row after TCRdb ran MiXCR on the multiplex PCR reads. The sample has hundreds of thousands of distinct CDR3 sequences; approximately 18% are singletons. Losses at the gene ends were 1 base for V and 5 bases for J; bases not matched to a gene: 10. The CDR3 has 15 amino acids. The V gene's germline CDR1 is DFQATT and CDR2 SNEGSKA (reference sequence). This entry is derived from a study of T cells in Graves' hyperthyroidism and ophthalmopathy. Isolation of PBMCs was performed on about 10 ml fresh peripheral blood. Study results and limitations: By a 13 V-J model, ophthalmopathy was set apart from stable hyperthyroidism. The blood repertoire included most of the expanded thyroid clonotypes above 0.001.

The sequencing input was blood. The TCR originated in a man aged 45-65 years with Graves' ophthalmopathy. The rearrangement uses TRBV20-1 and TRBJ2-5; the match to TRBD2 covers 7 bases. This CDR3 reads CSARVGTTRRETQYF. The CDR3 DNA is TGCAGTGCTAGAGTAGGGACTACCCGAAGGGAGACCCAGTACTTC.